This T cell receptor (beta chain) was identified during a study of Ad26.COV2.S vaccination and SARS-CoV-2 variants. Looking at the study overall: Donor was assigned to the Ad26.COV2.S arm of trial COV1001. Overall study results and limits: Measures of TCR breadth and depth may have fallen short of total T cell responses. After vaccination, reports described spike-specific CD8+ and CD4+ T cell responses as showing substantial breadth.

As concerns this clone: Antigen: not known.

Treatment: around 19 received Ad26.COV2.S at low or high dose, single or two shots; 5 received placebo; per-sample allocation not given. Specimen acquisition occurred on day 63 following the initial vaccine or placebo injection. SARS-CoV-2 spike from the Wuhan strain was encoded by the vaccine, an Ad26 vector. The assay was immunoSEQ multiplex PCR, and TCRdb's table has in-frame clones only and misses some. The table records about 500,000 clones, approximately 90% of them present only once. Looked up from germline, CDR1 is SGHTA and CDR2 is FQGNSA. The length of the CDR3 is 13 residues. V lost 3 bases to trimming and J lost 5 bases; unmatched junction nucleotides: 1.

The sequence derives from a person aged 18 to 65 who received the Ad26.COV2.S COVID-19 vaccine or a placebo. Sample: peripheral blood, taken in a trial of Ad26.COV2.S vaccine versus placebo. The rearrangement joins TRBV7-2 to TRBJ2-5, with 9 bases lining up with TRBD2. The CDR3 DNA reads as TGTGCCAGCAGCTTCGCGGGAGGGGAGACCCAGTACTTC. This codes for CASSFAGGETQYF.